This TCR beta chain was sequenced during a study of T cells after posttransplantation cyclophosphamide. Study-wide results and limits: Tissue-infiltrating T cells from skin or gut overlapped little with blood T cells. Donor-recipient repertoire similarity was low at 1-2 months, rising over year one. TRB clonality was highly associated with recipient CMV seropositivity and reactivation.

Profiling relied on immunoSEQ multiplex PCR, and the TCRdb table lists in-frame clones only, not all of them. The top ten hold 3% to 3.5% of the sample, which has tens of thousands of clones, around nine tenths seen once. Concerning this clone: Its target is not known.

The CDR3 contains 15 residues. Trimming removed 3 bases at V and 4 bases at J, with 16 bases between. Germline V CDR1 and CDR2: SGHKS, YYEKEE (reference sequence). J is TRBJ1-1 and V is TRBV5-5; weak D call: TRBD1 (5 bases). This TCR came from a woman aged 45 to 65 in good health and a related stem cell transplant donor. What was sequenced was PBMCs. CDR3 residues: CASSWGGVLSTEAFF. CDR3 sequence (DNA): TGTGCCAGCAGCTGGGGGGGGGTTTTAAGCACTGAAGCTTTCTTT.